This T cell receptor (beta chain) was identified in a study of cytomegalovirus exposure and HLA in healthy donors. Study observations and caveats: A later analysis appeared to link common viral pathogens to several of the most significant clusters. Reports described diagnosis of cytomegalovirus status by the classifier as highly specific and sensitive.

A multiplex PCR was run with 60 Vbeta primers and 13 Jbeta primers. Sequencing was performed with immunoSEQ multiplex PCR; in TCRdb, only in-frame clones are kept and a portion is missing. The profile shows tens of thousands of clones, 75% to 90% of them singletons. Regarding this clone: Antigen unknown.

CDR1 and CDR2 (germline): GTSNPN, SVGIG (reference sequence). The trim removed 1 base at V and 9 bases at J, leaving 6 bases unmatched. The CDR3 runs 15 residues. This sequence joins TRBV30 and TRBJ2-2, with 12 positions matching TRBD1. This TCR was sampled from a woman in her thirties in good health and CMV-seropositive. The sample taken for sequencing was PBMCs. In DNA, the CDR3 is TGTGCCTGGAGTGGGGGACAGGGGGCTGTCCGGGAGCTGTTTTTT. Residues: CAWSGGQGAVRELFF. The whole variable domain, filled in from reference TRBV30 and TRBJ2-2, reads SQTIHQWPATLVQPVGSPLSLECTVEGTSNPNLYWYRQAAGRGLQLLFYSVGIGQISSEVPQNLSASRPQDRQFILSSKKLLLSDSGFYLCAWSGGQGAVRELFFGEGSRLTVL.